This T cell receptor beta chain was documented in a study of shared clonotypes between healthy human individuals. This CDR3 spans 15 amino acids. With 5 bases removed from V and 2 bases from J, the gap between germline ends came to 15 bases. Per germline, CDR1 LNHNV and CDR2 YYDKDF (reference sequence). Concerning this clone itself: The antigen is not known.

Healthy HIV-negative adults with no recent acute infections or vaccinations were recruited as donors. Sequencing used immunoSEQ multiplex PCR; TCRdb keeps in-frame clones, though not all of them. The sample lists 2 million to 3 million clones, roughly 93% occurring once. Regarding the study as a whole: It was observed that around 5% of naive CD4 clonotypes were shared across a handful of donors.

V gene TRBV15 combines with J gene TRBJ1-1; TRBD1 might be the D (6 bases). The sample taken for sequencing was naive CD4+ T cells from PBMCs. This sample's subset: CD45RA+ positively selected. The sequence was collected from a man between 18 and 35 years old in good health. Some clones in this sample may be carry-over from other donors' samples. CDR3 bases: TGTGCCACCAGCGCCCAGACAGGACGCAACACTGAAGCTTTCTTT. Translated, it gives CATSAQTGRNTEAFF.